The clone carrying this TCR beta chain was seen ten or more times. This entry comes from a study of low-dose radiotherapy and immunotherapy resistance in tumors. About the study: Every two weeks patients got nivolumab 240 mg flat dose, plus ipilimumab 1 mg/kg every six weeks, intravenously.

Time point specified: after trial treatment. Treatment denoted: LDRT plus nivolumab, ipilimumab, low-dose cyclophosphamide and aspirin (RACIN trial). Enrollment required an advanced solid tumor negative for tumor-infiltrating lymphocytes. TRAV- and TRBV-specific primers, spanning alpha and beta chains, primed first-strand cDNA. TCRs underwent roughly 20 PCR cycles of amplification with a constant-region primer and V-primer adapter. In vitro transcription served to amplify the mRNA that had been isolated. A single record per CDR3 protein comes from TCRdb applying MiXCR to the reads. The sample lists just over 90,000 distinct CDR3 sequences; 20% were seen once. This CDR3 is 14 amino acids long. Germline V lookup: CDR1 SNHLY, CDR2 FYNNEI. Trimming removed 1 base at V and 3 bases at J, with 8 bases between.

The V gene is TRBV2, the J gene TRBJ2-3; D may be TRBD1 (6 bases). This material consisted of PBMCs, taken after low-dose radiotherapy plus immunotherapy. The receptor was isolated from a female donor with ovarian cancer. This chain's CDR3 is CASSEDRVTDTQYF. For the CDR3, the DNA is TGTGCCAGCAGTGAAGACAGGGTAACAGATACGCAGTATTTT.